The 22 T cell receptor beta chains reported below all come from one sample, sequenced in a study of cytomegalovirus exposure and HLA in healthy donors. TCRdb's table, derived via immunoSEQ multiplex PCR, lists solely in-frame clones and lacks some. This sample yields over 150,000 clones, of which 90% to 97% are seen a single time; roughly 0.83% belongs to the top ten. The specimen was PBMCs. The source is a woman aged 18-29 years in good health and CMV-seronegative.

Notes on this clone: The junction departs from the called germline gene at one end, perhaps through a read error. The rearrangement uses TRBV5-8 and TRBJ2-1, with TRBD2 matching 11 bases. The CDR3 extends over 15 amino acids. Germline V gene lookup returns CDR1 SGHTS and CDR2 YDEGEE. CDR3: CASSLGLAAHNEQFF. CDR3 DNA sequence: TGTGCCAGCAGTTTGGGACTAGCGGCTCACAATGAGCAGTTCTTC.

The V gene is TRBV19, the J gene TRBJ2-1; 11 positions agree with TRBD2. V shed 1 base, J shed 8 bases, and the junction held 4 bases outside the gene matches. From germline, CDR1 is LNHDA and CDR2 SQIVND (reference sequence). The CDR3 sequence is 15 residues long. CDR3 amino acids: CASSIGLLAGDEQFF. Written as DNA, the CDR3 is TGTGCCAGTAGTATAGGACTACTAGCGGGGGATGAGCAGTTCTTC.

V gene TRBV4-3 combines with J gene TRBJ2-1, with D tentatively TRBD2 (6 bases). V dropped 3 bases and J dropped 6 bases, with 12 bases sitting between them. The length of the CDR3 is 14 residues. Germline CDR1 reads LGHNA; CDR2 reads YSLEER. The CDR3 DNA reads TGCGCCAGCAGCCAGTCCCTAGCGATCAATGAGCAGTTCTTC. This sequence encodes CASSQSLAINEQFF.

The V and J genes are TRBV6-4 and TRBJ2-2; D is uncertain. Germline V CDR1 and CDR2: MRHNA, SNTAGT. Trimming removed 2 bases at V and 4 bases at J, with 8 bases between. This CDR3 is built from 14 residues. CDR3 bases: TGTGCCAGCAGTGACGGGCTATCCACCGGGGAGCTGTTTTTT. It yields the protein CASSDGLSTGELFF.

As to this clone: The CDR3 ends on some other residue instead of the conserved phenylalanine or tryptophan, so this is likely a read error. No DNA is shown, since the ends of the CDR3 on it are uncertain; the CDR3 is the one TCRdb lists. The genes are TRBV25-1 and TRBJ1-4; TRBD1 is taken as the D call from the table, unchecked against the DNA. The CDR3 has 12 amino acids, counting both end residues. In germline, CDR1 is MGHDK, CDR2 SYGVNS. The chain's CDR3 is CASSEPGTGYVG.

J is TRBJ2-2 and V is TRBV4-3, with 7 positions matching TRBD2. CDR1 and CDR2 from the germline V gene are LGHNA and YSLEER. CDR3 length: 16 amino acids. Unmatched junction bases numbered 8, after V lost 2 bases and J lost 5 bases. The CDR3 spells CASSQNSRGVTGELFF. The CDR3 bases are TGCGCCAGCAGCCAAAATTCCCGGGGGGTGACCGGGGAGCTGTTTTTT.

The chain employs TRBV2 and TRBJ1-5; no clear D. Per the germline V gene, CDR1 is SNHLY and CDR2 is FYNNEI. V dropped 3 bases and J dropped 6 bases, with 15 bases sitting between them. This CDR3 is built from 15 residues. The CDR3 loop reads CASSDGGGYRQPQHF. The DNA of the CDR3 is TGTGCCAGCAGTGACGGAGGAGGGTATCGTCAGCCCCAGCATTTT.

The chain has TRBV5-1 and TRBJ1-2; TRBD1 aligns across 9 bases. The CDR3 runs to 20 residues. Germline CDR1 reads SGHRS; CDR2 reads YFSETQ. J was trimmed by 3 bases and V by 0 bases; bases with no gene match: 18. CDR3 region: CASSLGDNRGRRAGDYGYTF. The CDR3 DNA reads TGCGCCAGCAGCTTGGGGGACAACAGGGGGCGCAGGGCGGGTGACTATGGCTACACCTTC.

The V gene is TRBV6-4, the J gene TRBJ2-3; 9 positions agree with TRBD2. Unmatched junction bases numbered 12, after V lost 8 bases and J lost 9 bases. The germline gives CDR1 MRHNA, CDR2 SNTAGT. The CDR3 has 14 amino acids. The CDR3 loop reads CASAVYSGGTTQYF. The CDR3, as DNA: TGTGCCAGCGCCGTTTATAGCGGGGGAACCACGCAGTATTTT.

This chain connects TRBV5-1 to TRBJ2-5; TRBD1 matches 7 bases. The CDR3 has 16 residues. With 6 bases clipped from V and 5 bases from J, the junction kept 16 bases outside the gene matches. Per germline, CDR1 SGHRS and CDR2 YFSETQ. CDR3 sequence: CASIAGTVPGRETQYF. Here the CDR3 DNA reads TGCGCCAGCATAGCTGGGACAGTCCCTGGACGGGAGACCCAGTACTTC. The variable domain in full, completed from reference TRBV5-1 and TRBJ2-5, reads KAGVTQTPRYLIKTRGQQVTLSCSPISGHRSVSWYQQTPGQGLQFLFEYFSETQRNKGNFPGRFSGRQFSNSRSEMNVSTLELGDSALYLCASIAGTVPGRETQYFGPGTRLLVL.

The chain couples TRBV7-8 to TRBJ2-3, with D perhaps matching TRBD2 (6 bases). Trimming cost V 0 bases and J 0 bases, with 7 bases left between them. This CDR3 is built from 15 residues. CDR1 is SGHVS and CDR2 is FQNEAQ in the germline V gene. The CDR3 spells CASSLAGTSTDTQYF. CDR3 DNA: TGTGCCAGCAGCTTAGCGGGGACTAGCACAGATACGCAGTATTTT.

The rearrangement joins TRBV6-5 to TRBJ1-2; D gene unclear. V was pared by 10 bases and J by 3 bases, with 15 bases between. The CDR3 consists of 13 residues. Germline V CDR1 and CDR2: MNHEY, SVGAGI. DNA for the CDR3: TGTGCCACCTTCAAGGAGGGTTACTATGGCTACACCTTC. Amino acid sequence: CATFKEGYYGYTF.

V and J are TRBV4-3 and TRBJ2-1; D is uncertain. The CDR3 runs to 13 residues. Germline CDR1 is LGHNA and CDR2 is YSLEER. Trimming removed 4 bases from V and 2 bases from J, with 6 bases in between. The CDR3 nucleotides read TGCGCCAGCAGCCCCCAGACCTACAATGAGCAGTTCTTC. This codes for CASSPQTYNEQFF.

The genes are TRBV4-2 and TRBJ2-7; 13 bases line up with TRBD2. This CDR3 has 17 residues. V lost 4 bases and J lost 2; bases outside the gene matches: 8. CDR1 is LGHNA, CDR2 YNFKEQ, per germline. The CDR3 region is CASSLGLAGETPYEQYF. The CDR3 DNA follows: TGTGCCAGCAGCCTAGGACTAGCGGGGGAAACGCCCTACGAGCAGTACTTC.

V and J are TRBV30 and TRBJ1-4; 7 bases line up with TRBD1. Looked up from germline, CDR1 is GTSNPN and CDR2 is SVGIG (reference sequence). V lost 1 base to trimming and J lost 5 bases; unmatched junction nucleotides: 7. The CDR3 loop spans 15 amino acids. CDR3 bases: TGTGCCTGGAGTGAGAACAGGGGCCGGAATGAAAAACTGTTTTTT. This sequence encodes CAWSENRGRNEKLFF.

The chain couples TRBV14 to TRBJ2-4, with D possibly TRBD2 on 5 matching bases. V was clipped by 1 base and J by 0 bases, with 7 bases between them. This CDR3 is built from 15 residues. Germline CDR1 SGHDN, CDR2 FVKESK. The CDR3 DNA sequence: TGTGCCAGCAGCCAAGGAGGGCTAGCCAAAAACATTCAGTACTTC. Translation: CASSQGGLAKNIQYF.

Only one count was recorded for this clone. The chain uses TRBV7-9 and TRBJ1-5; 7 nucleotides line up with TRBD1. Germline V CDR1 and CDR2: SEHNR, FQNEAQ (reference sequence). CDR3 length: 15 amino acids. V was pared by 4 bases and J by 4 bases, with 7 bases of the junction left unmatched. In DNA form, the CDR3 reads TGTGCCAGCAGCTCCGGACAGGCTCCTAATCAGCCCCAGCATTTT. Amino acids: CASSSGQAPNQPQHF.

V is TRBV18 and J is TRBJ1-1; D remains unclear. The CDR3 is made up of 16 amino acids. Germline loops: CDR1 KGHSH, CDR2 LQKENI. V was trimmed by 3 bases and J by 5 bases, leaving 19 bases between them. CDR3 region: CASSPPGVGERTEAFF. The CDR3, as DNA: TGTGCCAGCTCACCCCCGGGAGTCGGGGAACGGACTGAAGCTTTCTTT.

The sample holds one count of this clone. The chain couples TRBV27 to TRBJ2-1; no clear D. Germline V gene data show CDR1 as MNHEY and CDR2 as SMNVEV (reference sequence). The length of the CDR3 is 11 residues. Trimming removed 3 bases from V and 7 bases from J, with 4 bases in between. The CDR3 here is CASSLRNEQFF. CDR3 DNA: TGTGCCAGCAGTTTGCGTAATGAGCAGTTCTTC.

The chain has TRBV29-1 and TRBJ2-3, with 7 bases matching TRBD2. J was trimmed by 3 bases and V by 3 bases; bases with no gene match: 6. CDR1 is SQVTM and CDR2 is ANQGSEA in the germline V gene. The length of the CDR3 is 14 residues. The CDR3, as DNA: TGCAGCGTTGAGAGCGGGGTAGGGACAGATACGCAGTATTTT. Amino acid sequence: CSVESGVGTDTQYF.

The chain carries TRBV1 and TRBJ2-3; TRBD2, as called in the table, went unchecked against the DNA. TRBV1 is an annotated pseudogene. The CDR3 consists of 17 residues. The CDR3 spells CTSSQDVRTSGGDTQYF. CDR3 sequence (DNA): TGCACCAGCAGCCAGGACGTCCGGACTAGCGGGGGAGATACGCAGTATTTT.

CDR3 sequence: CASIPPQVVWSSYGYTF. In DNA, the CDR3 is TGTGCCAGCATCCCCCCTCAGGTGGTTTGGTCTTCCTATGGCTACACCTTC. The chain employs TRBV27 and TRBJ1-2; D is undetermined. This CDR3 is 17 amino acids long. Trimming stripped 7 bases from V and 4 bases from J, with 25 bases between. Germline CDR1 is MNHEY and CDR2 is SMNVEV (reference sequence).